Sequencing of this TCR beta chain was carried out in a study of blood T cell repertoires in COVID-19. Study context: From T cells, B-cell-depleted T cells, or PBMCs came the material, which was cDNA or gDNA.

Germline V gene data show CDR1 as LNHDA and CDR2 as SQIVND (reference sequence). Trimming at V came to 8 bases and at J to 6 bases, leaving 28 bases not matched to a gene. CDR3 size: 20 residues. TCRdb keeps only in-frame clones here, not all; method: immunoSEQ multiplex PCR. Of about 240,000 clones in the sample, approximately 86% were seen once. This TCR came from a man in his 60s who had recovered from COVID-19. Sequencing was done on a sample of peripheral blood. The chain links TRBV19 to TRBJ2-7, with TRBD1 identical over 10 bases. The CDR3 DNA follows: TGTGCCAGTGGGGGATCTTCCCAGACAGGGGGCAGCCTTGTGACGGGCGAGCAGTACTTC. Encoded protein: CASGGSSQTGGSLVTGEQYF.